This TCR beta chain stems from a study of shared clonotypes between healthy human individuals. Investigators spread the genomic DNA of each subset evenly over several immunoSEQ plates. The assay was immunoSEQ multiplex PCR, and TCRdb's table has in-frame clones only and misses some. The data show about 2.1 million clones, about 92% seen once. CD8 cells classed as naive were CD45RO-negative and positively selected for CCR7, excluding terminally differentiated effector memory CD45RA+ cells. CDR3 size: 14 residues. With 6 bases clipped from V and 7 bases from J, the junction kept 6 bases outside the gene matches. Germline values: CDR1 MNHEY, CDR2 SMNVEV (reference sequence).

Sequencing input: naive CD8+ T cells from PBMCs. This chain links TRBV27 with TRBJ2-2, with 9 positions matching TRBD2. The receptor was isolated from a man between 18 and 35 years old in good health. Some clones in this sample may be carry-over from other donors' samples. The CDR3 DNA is TGTGCCAGCAGGGTAGCGGGAGTAGGCGGGGAGCTGTTTTTT. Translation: CASRVAGVGGELFF.